Detailed here is one T cell receptor (beta chain). TCRdb keeps only in-frame clones here, not all; method: immunoSEQ multiplex PCR. The sample includes about 330,000 clones, 80% to 95% of them seen just once. This specimen belongs to a study of blood T cell repertoires in COVID-19. On the study more broadly: Some COVID-19 samples were acute and others convalescent; all came from the United States, Italy and Spain.

The germline CDR1 and CDR2 sequences are LGHDT and YNNKEL (reference sequence). The CDR3 runs 12 residues. This study enrolled people aged about 18 to 100 from about two dozen US geographic areas. The recovered donors of Cohort 3 showed two negative PCRs, clearance, or symptom resolution. V and J are TRBV3-1 (or the pseudogene TRBV3-2) and TRBJ1-1; D is unclear. This sequence originates from a woman in her 30s who had recovered from COVID-19. Input material: PBMCs or T cells enriched from blood (not recorded which). CDR3 sequence (DNA): TGTACACAAAAGGGAGTGAACACTGAAGCTTTCTTT. It specifies CTQKGVNTEAFF.